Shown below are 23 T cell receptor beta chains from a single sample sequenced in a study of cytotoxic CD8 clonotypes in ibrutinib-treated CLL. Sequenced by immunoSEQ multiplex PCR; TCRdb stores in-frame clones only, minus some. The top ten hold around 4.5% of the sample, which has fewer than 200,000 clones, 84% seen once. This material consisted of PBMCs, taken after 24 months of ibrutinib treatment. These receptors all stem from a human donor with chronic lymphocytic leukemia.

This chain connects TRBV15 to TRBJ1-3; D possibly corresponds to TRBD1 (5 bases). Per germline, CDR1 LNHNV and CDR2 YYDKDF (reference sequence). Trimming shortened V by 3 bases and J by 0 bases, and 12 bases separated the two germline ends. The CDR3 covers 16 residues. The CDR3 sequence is CATSSGDGRSGNTIYF. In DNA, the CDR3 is TGTGCCACCAGCAGTGGGGACGGTCGCTCTGGAAACACCATATATTTT.

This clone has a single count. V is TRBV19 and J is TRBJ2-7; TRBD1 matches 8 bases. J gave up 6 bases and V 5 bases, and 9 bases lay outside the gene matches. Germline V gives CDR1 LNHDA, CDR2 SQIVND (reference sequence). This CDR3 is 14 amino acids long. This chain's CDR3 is CASSPTGGIGEQYF. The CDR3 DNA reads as TGTGCCAGTAGTCCTACAGGGGGGATAGGCGAGCAGTACTTC.

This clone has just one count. CDR3 amino acids: CASRSRTFGLSGYTF. The CDR3 DNA reads as TGTGCCAGCAGATCCCGGACCTTTGGTCTGTCTGGCTACACCTTC. This chain links TRBV28 with TRBJ1-2; D is unresolved. Germline loops: CDR1 MDHEN, CDR2 SYDVKM. Trimming pared 6 bases from V and 7 bases from J, leaving 21 bases between. The length of the CDR3 is 15 residues.

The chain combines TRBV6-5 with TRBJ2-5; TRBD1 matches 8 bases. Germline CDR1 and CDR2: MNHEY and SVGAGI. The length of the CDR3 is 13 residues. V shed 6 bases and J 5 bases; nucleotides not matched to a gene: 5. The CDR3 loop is CASSRTGGETQYF. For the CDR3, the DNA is TGTGCCAGCAGCCGCACAGGGGGGGAGACCCAGTACTTC.

This chain's CDR3 is CASSQNRDTGELFF. Written as DNA, the CDR3 is TGTGCCAGCAGCCAAAACAGGGACACCGGGGAGCTGTTTTTT. The V gene is TRBV14, the J gene TRBJ2-2, with a tentative D call TRBD1 (6 bases). This CDR3 contains 14 residues. V was shortened by 2 bases and J by 3 bases, with 7 bases between the two germline ends. Germline CDR1 SGHDN, CDR2 FVKESK.

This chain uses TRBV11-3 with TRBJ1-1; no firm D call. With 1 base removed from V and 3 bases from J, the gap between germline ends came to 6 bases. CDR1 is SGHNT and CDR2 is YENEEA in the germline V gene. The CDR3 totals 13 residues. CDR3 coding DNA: TGTGCCAGCAGCTTAGGTCTGTACACTGAAGCTTTCTTT. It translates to CASSLGLYTEAFF. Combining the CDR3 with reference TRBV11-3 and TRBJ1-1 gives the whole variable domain EAGVVQSPRYKIIEKKQPVAFWCNPISGHNTLYWYLQNLGQGPELLIRYENEEAVDDSQLPKDRFSAERLKGVDSTLKIQPAELGDSAVYLCASSLGLYTEAFFGQGTRLTVV.

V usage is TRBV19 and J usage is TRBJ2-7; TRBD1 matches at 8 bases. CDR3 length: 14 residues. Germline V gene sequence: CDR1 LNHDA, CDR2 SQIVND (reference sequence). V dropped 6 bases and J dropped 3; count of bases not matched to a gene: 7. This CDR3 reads CASRPTGGGYEQYF. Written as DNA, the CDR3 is TGTGCCAGTAGACCTACAGGGGGAGGCTACGAGCAGTACTTC.

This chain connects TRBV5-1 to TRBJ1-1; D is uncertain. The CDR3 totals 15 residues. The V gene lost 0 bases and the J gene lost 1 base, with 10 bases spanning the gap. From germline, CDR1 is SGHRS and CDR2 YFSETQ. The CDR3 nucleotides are TGCGCCAGCAGCTTGGCCGGCTATTCGAACACTGAAGCTTTCTTT. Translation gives CASSLAGYSNTEAFF.

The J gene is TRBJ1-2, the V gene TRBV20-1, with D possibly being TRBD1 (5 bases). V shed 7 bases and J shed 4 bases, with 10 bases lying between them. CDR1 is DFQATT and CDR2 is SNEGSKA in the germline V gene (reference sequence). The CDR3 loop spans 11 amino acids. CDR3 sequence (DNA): TGCAGTGAGTTGGGACTCTATGGCTACACCTTC. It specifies CSELGLYGYTF.

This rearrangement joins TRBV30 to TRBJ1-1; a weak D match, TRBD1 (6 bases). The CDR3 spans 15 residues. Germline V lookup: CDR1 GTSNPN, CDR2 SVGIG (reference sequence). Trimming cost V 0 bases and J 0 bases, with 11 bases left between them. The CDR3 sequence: CAWSVRGRLNTEAFF. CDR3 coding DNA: TGTGCCTGGAGTGTCAGGGGACGGTTGAACACTGAAGCTTTCTTT.

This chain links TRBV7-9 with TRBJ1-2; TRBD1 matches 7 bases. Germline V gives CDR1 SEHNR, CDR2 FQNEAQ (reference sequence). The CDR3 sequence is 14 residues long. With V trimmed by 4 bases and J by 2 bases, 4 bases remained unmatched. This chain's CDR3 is CASSSGTVNYGYTF. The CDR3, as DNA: TGTGCCAGCAGCTCTGGGACAGTGAACTATGGCTACACCTTC. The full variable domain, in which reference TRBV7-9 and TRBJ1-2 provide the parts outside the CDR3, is DTGVSQNPRHKITKRGQNVTFRCDPISEHNRLYWYRQTLGQGPEFLTYFQNEAQLEKSRLLSDRFSAERPKGSFSTLEIQRTEQGDSAMYLCASSSGTVNYGYTFGSGTRLTVV.

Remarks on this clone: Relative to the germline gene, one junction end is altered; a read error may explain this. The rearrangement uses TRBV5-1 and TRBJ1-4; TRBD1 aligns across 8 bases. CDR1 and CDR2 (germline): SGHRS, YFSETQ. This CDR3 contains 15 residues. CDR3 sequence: CASTLTGDINEKLFF. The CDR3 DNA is TGCGCCAGCACCTTGACAGGGGACATTAATGAAAAACTGTTTTTT.

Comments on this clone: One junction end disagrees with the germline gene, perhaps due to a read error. The CDR3 protein is CASSPEGRVTGNTIYF. The DNA of the CDR3 is TGTGCCAGCAGCCCCGAGGGGAGGGTAACTGGGAACACCATATATTTT. The chain links TRBV7-6 to TRBJ1-3, with D possibly TRBD1 on 5 matching bases. Germline assignment: CDR1 SGHVS and CDR2 FNYEAQ. This CDR3 comprises 16 residues.

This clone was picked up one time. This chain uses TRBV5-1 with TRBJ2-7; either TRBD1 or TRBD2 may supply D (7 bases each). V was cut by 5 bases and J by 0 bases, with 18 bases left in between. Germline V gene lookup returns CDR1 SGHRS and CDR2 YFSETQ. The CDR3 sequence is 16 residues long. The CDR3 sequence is CASRPSGTEGSYEQYF. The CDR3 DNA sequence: TGCGCCAGCAGACCGAGCGGGACAGAGGGCTCCTACGAGCAGTACTTC.

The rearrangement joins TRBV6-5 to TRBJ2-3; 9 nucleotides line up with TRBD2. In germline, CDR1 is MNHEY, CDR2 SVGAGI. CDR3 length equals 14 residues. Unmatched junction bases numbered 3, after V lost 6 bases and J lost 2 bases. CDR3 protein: CASSRGRATDTQYF. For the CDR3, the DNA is TGTGCCAGCAGCCGCGGGAGGGCCACAGATACGCAGTATTTT.

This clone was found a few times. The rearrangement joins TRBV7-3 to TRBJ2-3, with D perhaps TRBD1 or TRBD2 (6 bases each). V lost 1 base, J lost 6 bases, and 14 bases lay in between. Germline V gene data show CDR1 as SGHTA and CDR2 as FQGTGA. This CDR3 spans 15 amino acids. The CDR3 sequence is CASSLIGGGRDTQYF. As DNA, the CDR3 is TGTGCCAGCAGCTTAATCGGAGGGGGGCGCGATACGCAGTATTTT.

The CDR3 here is CASSSDRGAYEQYF. For the CDR3, the DNA is TGCGCCAGCAGCTCGGACAGGGGGGCCTACGAGCAGTACTTC. The chain couples TRBV5-1 to TRBJ2-7; 10 bases are shared with TRBD1. Trimming took 3 bases from V and 2 from J; bases not matched to a gene: 2. Germline CDR1 reads SGHRS; CDR2 reads YFSETQ. The CDR3 extends over 14 amino acids.

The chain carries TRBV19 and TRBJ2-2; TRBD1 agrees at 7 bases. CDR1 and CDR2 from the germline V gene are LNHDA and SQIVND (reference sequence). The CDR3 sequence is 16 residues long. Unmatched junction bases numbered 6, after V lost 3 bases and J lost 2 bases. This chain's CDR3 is CASSIGGQANTGELFF. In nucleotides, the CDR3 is TGTGCCAGTAGTATCGGAGGACAGGCCAACACCGGGGAGCTGTTTTTT.

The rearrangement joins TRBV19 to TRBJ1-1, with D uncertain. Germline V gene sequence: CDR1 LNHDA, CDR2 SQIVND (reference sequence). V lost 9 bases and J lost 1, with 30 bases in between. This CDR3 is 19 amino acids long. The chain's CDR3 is CASRDGRITGRVGNTEAFF. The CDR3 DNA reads TGTGCCAGCAGAGACGGACGGATTACGGGGAGGGTGGGGAACACTGAAGCTTTCTTT.

The CDR3 DNA follows: TGTGCCAGCAGTTCCCGGCCGGACAGACTTTCTTATGGCTACACCTTC. Amino acids: CASSSRPDRLSYGYTF. This chain uses TRBV27 with TRBJ1-2, with TRBD1 as a possible D gene (6 bases). Trimming removed 4 bases from V and 5 bases from J, with 20 bases in between. Germline V lookup: CDR1 MNHEY, CDR2 SMNVEV (reference sequence). The CDR3 is made up of 16 amino acids.

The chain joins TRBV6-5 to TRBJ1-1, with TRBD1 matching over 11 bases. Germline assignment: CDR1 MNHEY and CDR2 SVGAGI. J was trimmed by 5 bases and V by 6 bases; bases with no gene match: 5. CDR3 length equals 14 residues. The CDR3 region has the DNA TGTGCCAGCAGACGGACAGGGGGCCTTACTGAAGCTTTCTTT. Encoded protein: CASRRTGGLTEAFF.

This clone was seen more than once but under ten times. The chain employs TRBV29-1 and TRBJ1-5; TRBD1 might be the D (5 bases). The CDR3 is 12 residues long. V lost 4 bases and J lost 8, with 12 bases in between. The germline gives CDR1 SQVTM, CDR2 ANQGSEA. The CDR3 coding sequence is TGCAGCGTTGGAGAGGGACGGGAGCCCCAGCATTTT. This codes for CSVGEGREPQHF.

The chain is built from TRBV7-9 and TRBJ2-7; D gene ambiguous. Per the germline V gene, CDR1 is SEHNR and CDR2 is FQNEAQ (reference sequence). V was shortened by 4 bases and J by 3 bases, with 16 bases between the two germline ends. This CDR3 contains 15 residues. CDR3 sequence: CASSSPAPPYYEQYF. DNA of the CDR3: TGTGCCAGCAGCTCCCCGGCCCCTCCGTACTACGAGCAGTACTTC. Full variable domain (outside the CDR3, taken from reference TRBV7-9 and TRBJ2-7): DTGVSQNPRHKITKRGQNVTFRCDPISEHNRLYWYRQTLGQGPEFLTYFQNEAQLEKSRLLSDRFSAERPKGSFSTLEIQRTEQGDSAMYLCASSSPAPPYYEQYFGPGTRLTVT.